The clone carrying this T cell receptor (beta chain) was picked up many times. Its specificity is not known. Relative to the germline gene, one junction end is altered; a read error may explain this. Per the germline V gene, CDR1 is MDHEN and CDR2 is SYDVKM. This CDR3 has 14 amino acids. RNA transcripts provided the source from which TCR beta CDR3 regions were amplified. First-round RT-PCR targeting the TCR CDR3 was performed with the HTBI primer set. One entry per CDR3 protein, called by TCRdb with MiXCR from the multiplex PCR reads. The sample consists of 300,000 to 450,000 distinct CDR3 sequences, roughly 12% of them appearing once. Progressors' blood was drawn at hyperthyroidism diagnosis, before ophthalmopathy symptoms. Fresh peripheral blood, approximately 10 ml, yielded the PBMCs. The data stem from a study of T cells in Graves' hyperthyroidism and ophthalmopathy. Study-wide context: Initial diagnosis, before any treatment, was when peripheral blood was collected. Findings and caveats of the study: Ophthalmopathy was separated from stable hyperthyroidism by a 13 V-J model.

V is TRBV28 and J is TRBJ2-7; 10 bases are shared with TRBD1. This receptor was obtained from a man younger than 40 with Graves' hyperthyroidism that later progressed to Graves' ophthalmopathy. Sequencing input: blood. CDR3 nucleotide sequence: TGTGCCAGCAGTTTAGGGACAGGGGCCTACAAGCAGTACTTC. It yields the protein CASSLGTGAYKQYF.